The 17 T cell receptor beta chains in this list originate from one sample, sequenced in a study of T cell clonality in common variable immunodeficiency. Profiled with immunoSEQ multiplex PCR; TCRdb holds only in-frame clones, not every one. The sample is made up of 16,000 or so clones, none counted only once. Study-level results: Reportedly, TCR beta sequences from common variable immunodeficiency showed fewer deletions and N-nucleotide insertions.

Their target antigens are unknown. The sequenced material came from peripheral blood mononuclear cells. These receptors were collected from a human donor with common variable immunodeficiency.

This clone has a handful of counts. The DNA read from the CDR3 is TGTGCCAGCTCACCACTTGTTGTCGGGGGTGGAGGTGAAAAA. It encodes CASSPLVVGGGGEK. The full CDR3 protein reads CASSPLVVGGGGEKLFF. The V call is TRBV18, the J call TRBJ1-4; D perhaps matches TRBD1 (5 bases). Coverage ceases 3 residues before the CDR3 finishes, and the germline J gene fills in the end. Germline V gene sequence: CDR1 KGHSH, CDR2 LQKENI. V dropped 1 base and J dropped 7 bases, with 19 bases sitting between them. This CDR3 is 17 amino acids long.

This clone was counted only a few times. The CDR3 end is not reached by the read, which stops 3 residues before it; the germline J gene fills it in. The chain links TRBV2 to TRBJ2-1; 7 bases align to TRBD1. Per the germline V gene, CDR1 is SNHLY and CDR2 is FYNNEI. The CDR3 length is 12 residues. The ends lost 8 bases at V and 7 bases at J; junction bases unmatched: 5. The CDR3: CASSGTANEQFF. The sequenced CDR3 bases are TGTGCCAGCTCCGGGACAGCAAATGAG.

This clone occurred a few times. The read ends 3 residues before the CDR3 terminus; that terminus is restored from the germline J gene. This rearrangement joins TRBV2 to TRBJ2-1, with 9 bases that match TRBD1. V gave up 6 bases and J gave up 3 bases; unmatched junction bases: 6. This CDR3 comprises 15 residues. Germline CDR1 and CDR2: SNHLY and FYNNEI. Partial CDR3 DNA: TGTGCCAGCAGGGACAGGGGTAGTAACTACAATGAG. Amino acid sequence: CASRDRGSNYNE. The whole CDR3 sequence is CASRDRGSNYNEQFF.

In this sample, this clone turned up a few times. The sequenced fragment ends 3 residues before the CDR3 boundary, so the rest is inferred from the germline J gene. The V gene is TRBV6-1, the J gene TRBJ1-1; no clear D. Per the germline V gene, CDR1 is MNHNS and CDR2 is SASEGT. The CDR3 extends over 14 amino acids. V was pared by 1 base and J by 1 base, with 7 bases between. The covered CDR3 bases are TGTGCCAGCAGTGAAGGACAACAGAACACTGAA. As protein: CASSEGQQNTE. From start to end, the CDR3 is CASSEGQQNTEAFF.

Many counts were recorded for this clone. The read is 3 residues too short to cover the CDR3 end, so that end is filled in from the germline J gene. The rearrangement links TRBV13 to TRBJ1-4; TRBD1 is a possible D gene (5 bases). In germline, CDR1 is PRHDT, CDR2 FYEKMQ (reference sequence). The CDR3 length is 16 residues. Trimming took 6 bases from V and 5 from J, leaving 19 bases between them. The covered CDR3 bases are TGTGCCAGCAGTGTCCGGGGGTGGGCGACCAATGAAAAA. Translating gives CASSVRGWATNEK. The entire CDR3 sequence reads CASSVRGWATNEKLFF.

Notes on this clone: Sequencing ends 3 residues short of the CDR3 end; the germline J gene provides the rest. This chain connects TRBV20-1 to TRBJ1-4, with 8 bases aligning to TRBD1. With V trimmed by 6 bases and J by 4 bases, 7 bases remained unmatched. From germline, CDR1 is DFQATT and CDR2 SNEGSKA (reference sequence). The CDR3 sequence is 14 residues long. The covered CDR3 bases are TGCAGTGCCAACCAGGGGGCGGGTAATGAAAAA. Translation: CSANQGAGNEK. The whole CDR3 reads CSANQGAGNEKLFF.

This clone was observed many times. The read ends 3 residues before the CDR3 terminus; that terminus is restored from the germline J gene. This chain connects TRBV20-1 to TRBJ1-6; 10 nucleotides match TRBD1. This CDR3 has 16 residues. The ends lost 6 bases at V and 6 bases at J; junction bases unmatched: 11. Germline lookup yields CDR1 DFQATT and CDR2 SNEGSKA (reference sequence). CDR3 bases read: TGCAGTGCACCTATTTCCGGGACAGGGGTTAATTCACCC. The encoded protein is CSAPISGTGVNSP. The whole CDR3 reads CSAPISGTGVNSPLHF.

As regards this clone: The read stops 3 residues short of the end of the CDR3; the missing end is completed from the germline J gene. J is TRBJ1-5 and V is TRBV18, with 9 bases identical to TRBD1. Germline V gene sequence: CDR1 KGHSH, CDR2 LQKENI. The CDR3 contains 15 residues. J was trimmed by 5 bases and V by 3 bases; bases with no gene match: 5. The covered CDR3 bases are TGTGCCAGCTCACCGGACAGGGGAAGGGATCAGCCC. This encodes CASSPDRGRDQP. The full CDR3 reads CASSPDRGRDQPQHF.

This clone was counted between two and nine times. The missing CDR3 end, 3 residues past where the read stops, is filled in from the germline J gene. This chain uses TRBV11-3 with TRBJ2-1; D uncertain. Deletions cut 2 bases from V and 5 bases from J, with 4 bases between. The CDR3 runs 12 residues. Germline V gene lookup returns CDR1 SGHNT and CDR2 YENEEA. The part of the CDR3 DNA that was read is TGTGCCAGCAGCTTAAGGGACAATGAG. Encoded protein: CASSLRDNE. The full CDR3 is CASSLRDNEQFF.

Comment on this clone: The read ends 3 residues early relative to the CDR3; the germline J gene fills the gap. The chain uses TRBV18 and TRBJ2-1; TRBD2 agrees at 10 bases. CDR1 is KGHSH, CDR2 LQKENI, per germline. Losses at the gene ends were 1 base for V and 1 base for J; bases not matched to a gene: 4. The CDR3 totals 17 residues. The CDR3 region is CASSPRLAGVSYNEQFF. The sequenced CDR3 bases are TGTGCCAGCTCACCACGTCTAGCGGGGGTATCCTACAATGAG.

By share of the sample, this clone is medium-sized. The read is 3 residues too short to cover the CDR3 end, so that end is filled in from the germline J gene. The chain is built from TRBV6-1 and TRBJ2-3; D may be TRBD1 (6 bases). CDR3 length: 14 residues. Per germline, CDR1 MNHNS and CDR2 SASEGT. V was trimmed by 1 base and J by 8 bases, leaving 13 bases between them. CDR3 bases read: TGTGCCAGCAGTGAAGGCAGGGGAACGGGTACG. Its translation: CASSEGRGTGT. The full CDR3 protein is CASSEGRGTGTQYF.

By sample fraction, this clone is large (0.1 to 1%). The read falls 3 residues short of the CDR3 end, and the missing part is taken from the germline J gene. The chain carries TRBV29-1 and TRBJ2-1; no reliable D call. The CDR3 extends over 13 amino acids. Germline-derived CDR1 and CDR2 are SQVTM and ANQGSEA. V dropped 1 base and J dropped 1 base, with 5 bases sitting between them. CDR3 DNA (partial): TGCAGCGTTGAAGGGCCATCCTACAATGAG. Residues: CSVEGPSYNE. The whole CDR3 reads CSVEGPSYNEQFF.

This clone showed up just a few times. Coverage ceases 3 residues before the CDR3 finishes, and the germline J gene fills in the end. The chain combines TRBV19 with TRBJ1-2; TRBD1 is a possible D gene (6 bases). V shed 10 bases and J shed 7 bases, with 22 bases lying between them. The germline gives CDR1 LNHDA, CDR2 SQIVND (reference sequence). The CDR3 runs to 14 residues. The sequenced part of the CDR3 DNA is TGTGCCACATTAGGCACTGGGGGCGAATTTGGC. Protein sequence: CATLGTGGEFG. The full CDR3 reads CATLGTGGEFGYTF.

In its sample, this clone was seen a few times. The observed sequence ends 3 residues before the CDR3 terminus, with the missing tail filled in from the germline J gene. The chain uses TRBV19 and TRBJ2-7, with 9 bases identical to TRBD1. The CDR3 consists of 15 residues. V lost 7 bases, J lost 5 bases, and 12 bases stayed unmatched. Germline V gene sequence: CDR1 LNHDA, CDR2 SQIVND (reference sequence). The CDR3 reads CASNPNRDRAHEQYF. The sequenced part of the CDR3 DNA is TGTGCCAGTAATCCGAACCGGGACAGGGCTCACGAG.

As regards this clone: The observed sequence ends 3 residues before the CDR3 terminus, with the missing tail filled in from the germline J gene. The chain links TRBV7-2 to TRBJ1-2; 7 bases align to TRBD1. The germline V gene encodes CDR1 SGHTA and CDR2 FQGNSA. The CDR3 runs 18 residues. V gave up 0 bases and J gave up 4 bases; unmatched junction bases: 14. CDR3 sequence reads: CASSLAVSGGGRLYGYTF. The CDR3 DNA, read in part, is TGTGCCAGCAGCTTAGCGGTGTCAGGGGGAGGGCGACTCTATGGC.

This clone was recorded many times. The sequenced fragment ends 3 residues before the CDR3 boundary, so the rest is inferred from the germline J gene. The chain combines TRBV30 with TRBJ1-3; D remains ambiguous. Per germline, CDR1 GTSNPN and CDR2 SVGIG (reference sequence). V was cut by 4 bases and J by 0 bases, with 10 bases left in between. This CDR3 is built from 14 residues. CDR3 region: CAWTSGNSGNTIYF. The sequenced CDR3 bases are TGTGCCTGGACCTCGGGGAACTCTGGAAACACC.

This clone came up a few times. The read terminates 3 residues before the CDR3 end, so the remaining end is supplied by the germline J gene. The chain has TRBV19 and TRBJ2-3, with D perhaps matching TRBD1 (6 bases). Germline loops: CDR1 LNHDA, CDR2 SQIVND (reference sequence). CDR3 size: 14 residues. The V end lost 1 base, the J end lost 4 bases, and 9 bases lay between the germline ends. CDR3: CASSIARGPDTQYF. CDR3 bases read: TGTGCCAGTAGTATAGCCAGGGGCCCAGATACG.